This T cell receptor (beta chain) was retrieved from a study of shared T cell receptors in the human thymus. The germline gives CDR1 LNHDA, CDR2 SQIVND (reference sequence). The CDR3 runs 20 residues. Unmatched junction bases numbered 13, after V lost 3 bases and J lost 4 bases. With regard to this clone: The identical CDR3 is also encoded by other nucleotide sequences in the sample.

Produced via immunoSEQ multiplex PCR; TCRdb's table is partial and in-frame only. This table has 63,000 or so clones, roughly 95% appearing once. Sequences were obtained from thymocytes. The TCR sequence derives from a human donor. J is TRBJ2-2 and V is TRBV19; 14 bases are a match to TRBD2. This chain's CDR3 is CASSIRFGTSGGGGTGELFF. The CDR3 DNA reads TGTGCCAGTAGTATTAGGTTCGGGACTAGCGGGGGAGGGGGCACCGGGGAGCTGTTTTTT.